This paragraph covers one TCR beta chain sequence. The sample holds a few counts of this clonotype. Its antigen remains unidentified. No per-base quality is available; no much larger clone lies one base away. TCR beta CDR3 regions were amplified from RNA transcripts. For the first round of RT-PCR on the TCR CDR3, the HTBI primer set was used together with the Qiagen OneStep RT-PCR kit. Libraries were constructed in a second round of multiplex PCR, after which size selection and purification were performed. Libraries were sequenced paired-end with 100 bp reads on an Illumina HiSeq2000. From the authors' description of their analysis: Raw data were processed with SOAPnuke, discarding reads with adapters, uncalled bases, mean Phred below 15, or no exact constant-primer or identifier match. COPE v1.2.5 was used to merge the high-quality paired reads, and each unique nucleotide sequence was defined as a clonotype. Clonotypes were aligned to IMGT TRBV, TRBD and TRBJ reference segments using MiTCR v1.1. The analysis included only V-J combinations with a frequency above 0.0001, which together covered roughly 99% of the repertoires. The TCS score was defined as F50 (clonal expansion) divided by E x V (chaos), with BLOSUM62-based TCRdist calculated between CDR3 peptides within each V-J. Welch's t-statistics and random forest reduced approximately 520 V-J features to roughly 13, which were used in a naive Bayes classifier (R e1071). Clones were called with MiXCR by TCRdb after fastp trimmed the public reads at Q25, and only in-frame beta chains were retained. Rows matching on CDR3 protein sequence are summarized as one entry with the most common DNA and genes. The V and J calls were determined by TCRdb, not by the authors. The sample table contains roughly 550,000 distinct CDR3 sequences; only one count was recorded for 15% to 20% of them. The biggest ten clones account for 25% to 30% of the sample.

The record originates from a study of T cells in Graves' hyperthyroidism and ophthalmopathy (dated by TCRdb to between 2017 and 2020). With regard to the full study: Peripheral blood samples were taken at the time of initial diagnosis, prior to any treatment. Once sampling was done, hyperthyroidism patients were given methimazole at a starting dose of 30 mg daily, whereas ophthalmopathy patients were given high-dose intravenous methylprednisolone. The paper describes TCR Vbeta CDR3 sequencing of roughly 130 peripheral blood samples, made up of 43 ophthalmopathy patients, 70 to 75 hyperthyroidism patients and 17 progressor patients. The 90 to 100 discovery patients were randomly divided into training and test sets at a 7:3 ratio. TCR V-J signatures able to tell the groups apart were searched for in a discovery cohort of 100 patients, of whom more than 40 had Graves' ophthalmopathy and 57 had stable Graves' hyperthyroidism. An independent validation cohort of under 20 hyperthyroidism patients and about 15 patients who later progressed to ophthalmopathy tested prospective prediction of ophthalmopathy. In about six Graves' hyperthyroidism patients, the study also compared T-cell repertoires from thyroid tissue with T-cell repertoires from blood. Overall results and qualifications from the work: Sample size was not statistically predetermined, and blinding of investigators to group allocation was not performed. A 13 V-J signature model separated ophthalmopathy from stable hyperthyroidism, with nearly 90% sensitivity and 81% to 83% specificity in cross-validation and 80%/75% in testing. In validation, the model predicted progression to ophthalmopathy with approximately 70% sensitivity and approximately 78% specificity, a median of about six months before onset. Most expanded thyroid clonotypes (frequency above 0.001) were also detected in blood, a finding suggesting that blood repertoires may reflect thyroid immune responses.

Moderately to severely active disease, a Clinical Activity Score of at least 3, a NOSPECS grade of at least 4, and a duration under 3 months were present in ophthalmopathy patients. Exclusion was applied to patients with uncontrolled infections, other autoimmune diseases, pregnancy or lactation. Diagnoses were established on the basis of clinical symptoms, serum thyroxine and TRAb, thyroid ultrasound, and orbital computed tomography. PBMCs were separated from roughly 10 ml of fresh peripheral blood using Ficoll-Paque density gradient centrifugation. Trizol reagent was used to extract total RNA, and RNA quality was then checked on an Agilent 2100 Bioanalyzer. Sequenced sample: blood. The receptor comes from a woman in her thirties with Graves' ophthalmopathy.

The nucleotide sequence is TGTGCCAGCAGCCCCGCGGACCGCACTGAAGCTTTCTTT. The resulting protein is CASSPADRTEAFF. The sequence links TRBV7-2 to TRBJ1-1, with no reliable assignment of the D segment. CDR3 length: 13 amino acids, cysteine to phenylalanine. Only the CDR3 portion is preserved as DNA: 39 bases, with reading frame beginning at the first base. Reading the germline V gene gives CDR1 SGHTA and CDR2 FQGNSA. V loses 5 bases of germline sequence and J loses 4 bases, and the interval between the two ends is 11 bases.